These 21 T cell receptor beta chains were all obtained from the same sample, sequenced in a study of OX40 agonist ivuxolimab in advanced cancers. Sequenced by immunoSEQ multiplex PCR; TCRdb stores in-frame clones only, minus some. This sample yields 70,000 to 90,000 clones, of which 70% to 85% are seen a single time; roughly 6.6% belongs to the top ten. This material consisted of CD4+ or CD8+ T cells sorted from blood, taken in a trial of the OX40 agonist ivuxolimab. These receptors all come from an adult with an advanced solid tumor such as melanoma, head and neck, liver or kidney cancer.

This clone was seen a few times. DNA for the CDR3: TGTGCCAGCTCAGCTCGAGTCGGGATGACAGATACGCAGTATTTT. Its protein is CASSARVGMTDTQYF. The V and J genes are TRBV18 and TRBJ2-3; tentative D call: TRBD2 (5 bases). Between the trimmed V and J ends, which lost 5 bases and 3 bases, there was a span of 15 bases. CDR3 length equals 15 residues. Germline V gives CDR1 KGHSH, CDR2 LQKENI.

The rearrangement links TRBV13 to TRBJ1-1, with D tentatively TRBD1 (5 bases). Trimming removed 4 bases at V and 5 bases at J, with 17 bases between. Germline V gene data show CDR1 as PRHDT and CDR2 as FYEKMQ (reference sequence). This CDR3 comprises 15 residues. The CDR3 loop reads CASSSRHLEGTEAFF. For the CDR3, the DNA is TGTGCCAGCAGCTCCCGGCATCTTGAGGGGACTGAAGCTTTCTTT.

As concerns this clone: Other DNA sequences in this specimen translate into the identical CDR3. The chain uses TRBV5-1 and TRBJ1-2, with D uncertain. The CDR3 extends over 12 amino acids. Trimming took 0 bases from V and 3 from J, leaving 3 bases between them. The germline CDR1 and CDR2 sequences are SGHRS and YFSETQ. The CDR3 sequence is CASSLDDYGYTF. The CDR3 coding sequence is TGCGCCAGCAGCTTGGATGACTATGGCTACACCTTC.

The rearrangement joins TRBV28 to TRBJ2-7, with TRBD2 matching 11 bases. CDR3 length: 16 residues. Per the germline V gene, CDR1 is MDHEN and CDR2 is SYDVKM. V trimming: 1 base; J trimming: 6 bases; junction bases outside the gene matches: 8. The CDR3 region is CASSLSASGGIGEQYF. The DNA for the CDR3 is TGTGCCAGCAGTTTATCGGCTAGCGGGGGGATCGGCGAGCAGTACTTC.

The genes are TRBV19 and TRBJ1-2; possibly TRBD1 for D (6 bases). CDR1 LNHDA and CDR2 SQIVND come from the germline V gene (reference sequence). CDR3 size: 17 residues. The germline V and J ends were trimmed by 5 bases and 2 bases, with 21 bases remaining between them. Here the CDR3 DNA reads TGTGCCAGTAGTTTATATAAGATTGGACAGAGCAACTATGGCTACACCTTC. Protein sequence: CASSLYKIGQSNYGYTF.

This sequence joins TRBV2 and TRBJ2-7; 8 bases agree with TRBD1. The CDR3 covers 13 residues. J was trimmed by 6 bases and V by 8 bases; bases with no gene match: 9. Germline CDR1 SNHLY, CDR2 FYNNEI. In DNA form, the CDR3 reads TGTGCCAGCGGCCGGGACAGGTTGGCCGAGCAGTACTTC. Translated: CASGRDRLAEQYF.

The chain has TRBV6-6 and TRBJ2-3; D gene uncertain. The CDR3 is 13 amino acids. CDR1 is MNHNY, CDR2 SVGAGI, per germline (reference sequence). V was trimmed by 6 bases and J by 3 bases, leaving 10 bases between them. CDR3 nucleotides: TGTGCCAGCAGGTCCTCTGTTACAGATACGCAGTATTTT. This sequence encodes CASRSSVTDTQYF.

This chain links TRBV6-1 with TRBJ1-5; D is unresolved. Trimming shortened V by 7 bases and J by 0 bases, and 13 bases separated the two germline ends. The CDR3 consists of 15 residues. Germline CDR1 is MNHNS and CDR2 is SASEGT. This CDR3 is CASIFDGNSNQPQHF. The CDR3 DNA reads as TGTGCCAGCATCTTTGACGGTAATAGCAATCAGCCCCAGCATTTT.

V gene TRBV7-2 combines with J gene TRBJ2-2, with 8 bases identical to TRBD2. The germline V gene has CDR1 SGHTA and CDR2 FQGNSA. The CDR3 consists of 17 residues. Unmatched junction bases numbered 9, after V lost 4 bases and J lost 2 bases. CDR3 DNA sequence: TGTGCCAGCAGCTCCGCGAGCGGGAGAAGAAACACCGGGGAGCTGTTTTTT. Translating gives CASSSASGRRNTGELFF. Combining the CDR3 with reference TRBV7-2 and TRBJ2-2 gives the whole variable domain GAGVSQSPSNKVTEKGKDVELRCDPISGHTALYWYRQSLGQGLEFLIYFQGNSAPDKSGLPSDRFSAERTGGSVSTLTIQRTQQEDSAVYLCASSSASGRRNTGELFFGEGSRLTVL.

The rearrangement links TRBV14 to TRBJ2-7; 8 nucleotides align to TRBD2. Germline CDR1 and CDR2: SGHDN and FVKESK. The V and J ends lost 1 base and 6 bases, in that order; junction bases with no gene match: 8. CDR3 length equals 15 residues. CDR3 DNA sequence: TGTGCCAGCAGCCAAGTGGGACTAGACCCATTCGAGCAGTACTTC. Translation gives CASSQVGLDPFEQYF.

The chain is built from TRBV11-1 and TRBJ2-3, with 8 bases matching TRBD1. The trim removed 8 bases at V and 5 bases at J, leaving 9 bases unmatched. The CDR3 length is 14 residues. CDR1 SGHAT and CDR2 FQDESV come from the germline V gene (reference sequence). The CDR3 DNA follows: TGTGCCAGCGAAGGACAGGGAAAAAGAGATACGCAGTATTTT. This gives the protein CASEGQGKRDTQYF.

V usage is TRBV7-2 and J usage is TRBJ1-1; the D is unclear. Germline V gene data show CDR1 as SGHTA and CDR2 as FQGNSA. The CDR3 is made up of 13 amino acids. The ends were cut back, 6 bases at V and 5 bases at J, with 13 bases in the middle. The CDR3 protein is CASRQASGTEAFF. CDR3 DNA sequence: TGTGCCAGCAGGCAGGCCTCCGGGACTGAAGCTTTCTTT. Using reference TRBV7-2 and TRBJ1-1 for the parts outside the CDR3, the full variable domain is GAGVSQSPSNKVTEKGKDVELRCDPISGHTALYWYRQSLGQGLEFLIYFQGNSAPDKSGLPSDRFSAERTGGSVSTLTIQRTQQEDSAVYLCASRQASGTEAFFGQGTRLTVV.

This clone was detected once. The chain couples TRBV29-1 to TRBJ2-2, with a possible D match to TRBD2 (6 bases). The germline gives CDR1 SQVTM, CDR2 ANQGSEA. V was trimmed by 3 bases and J by 2 bases, leaving 7 bases between them. CDR3 length equals 13 residues. The DNA for the CDR3 is TGCAGCGTTGAGGGGGGAAACACCGGGGAGCTGTTTTTT. This translates into CSVEGGNTGELFF.

The chain couples TRBV7-9 to TRBJ1-2; a possible D gene is TRBD1 (5 bases). The CDR3 is made up of 13 amino acids. Trimming pared 5 bases from V and 8 bases from J, leaving 15 bases between. CDR1 and CDR2 from the germline V gene are SEHNR and FQNEAQ (reference sequence). The CDR3 DNA sequence: TGTGCCAGCAGCCGGGACCGCCGGGCGGGCTACACCTTC. Translating gives CASSRDRRAGYTF.

The V call is TRBV30, the J call TRBJ1-2; TRBD1 might be the D (6 bases). Trimming pared 7 bases from V and 3 bases from J, leaving 24 bases between. The CDR3 is made up of 16 amino acids. Per the germline V gene, CDR1 is GTSNPN and CDR2 is SVGIG (reference sequence). This chain's CDR3 is CAFFATGSPLYYGYTF. Written as DNA, the CDR3 is TGTGCCTTCTTCGCAACAGGGTCTCCCCTCTACTATGGCTACACCTTC.

The chain combines TRBV6-1 with TRBJ1-2; unclear D gene. V lost 6 bases, J lost 4 bases, and 12 bases lay in between. This CDR3 has 13 residues. CDR1 and CDR2 from the germline V gene are MNHNS and SASEGT. This CDR3 reads CASSPSNTYGYTF. In DNA, the CDR3 is TGTGCCAGCAGCCCCTCGAACACCTATGGCTACACCTTC.

The gene calls are TRBV19 and TRBJ1-2; perhaps TRBD1 as D (6 bases). Per germline, CDR1 LNHDA and CDR2 SQIVND (reference sequence). The CDR3 runs to 13 residues. The germline V and J ends were trimmed by 5 bases and 8 bases, with 15 bases remaining between them. The CDR3 DNA follows: TGTGCCAGTAGTGTCCAGGGGTTCGAGGGCTACACCTTC. Translated: CASSVQGFEGYTF.

V is TRBV19 and J is TRBJ1-5; 8 bases agree with TRBD1. The CDR3 runs 14 residues. Germline V gene sequence: CDR1 LNHDA, CDR2 SQIVND (reference sequence). Trimming removed 6 bases from V and 4 bases from J; junction bases left unmatched: 5. Here the CDR3 DNA reads TGTGCCAGTAGCGAAACAGGGGGAAATCAGCCCCAGCATTTT. Translated, it gives CASSETGGNQPQHF. Full variable domain (remainder filled in from reference TRBV19 and TRBJ1-5): DGGITQSPKYLFRKEGQNVTLSCEQNLNHDAMYWYRQDPGQGLRLIYYSQIVNDFQKGDIAEGYSVSREKKESFPLTVTSAQKNPTAFYLCASSETGGNQPQHFGDGTRLSIL.

This chain links TRBV7-9 with TRBJ2-7; no reliable D call. Germline CDR1 is SEHNR and CDR2 is FQNEAQ (reference sequence). V dropped 3 bases and J dropped 7 bases, with 13 bases sitting between them. The CDR3 covers 13 residues. The CDR3 DNA follows: TGTGCCAGCAGCTTCGGTATGTTGGGAGAGCAGTACTTC. As protein: CASSFGMLGEQYF. The whole variable domain, filled in from reference TRBV7-9 and TRBJ2-7, reads DTGVSQNPRHKITKRGQNVTFRCDPISEHNRLYWYRQTLGQGPEFLTYFQNEAQLEKSRLLSDRFSAERPKGSFSTLEIQRTEQGDSAMYLCASSFGMLGEQYFGPGTRLTVT.

This rearrangement joins TRBV13 to TRBJ2-2; 7 nucleotides line up with TRBD1. CDR1 is PRHDT and CDR2 is FYEKMQ in the germline V gene (reference sequence). The CDR3 has 16 residues. Trimming took 4 bases from V and 3 from J; bases not matched to a gene: 8. The DNA for the CDR3 is TGTGCCAGCAGCTCCTCGGGGACAGCACACACCGGGGAGCTGTTTTTT. This codes for CASSSSGTAHTGELFF.

The gene calls are TRBV18 and TRBJ2-2; D is undetermined. The CDR3 runs to 14 residues. Germline V CDR1 and CDR2: KGHSH, LQKENI. The V end was cut by 3 bases, the J end by 0 bases, with 5 bases between. The CDR3: CASSPVSNTGELFF. CDR3 DNA: TGTGCCAGCTCACCGGTATCGAACACCGGGGAGCTGTTTTTT.